This entry is about one T cell receptor (beta chain). Antigen unknown. Method: immunoSEQ multiplex PCR; TCRdb's copy keeps in-frame clones and lacks some. The table has about 60,000 clones, around three quarters seen once. The source of the sample is a study of T cell responses to AZD1222 COVID-19 vaccine. General study points: Spike-wide vaccine-associated CD4 TCRs dominated at 160-218 and 743-854. The donors showed a predominance of white British ancestry and of females, with possible underestimation of clonal diversity. It was only a handful of AZD1222 recipients who were seropositive at baseline.

Trimming at V came to 2 bases and at J to 4 bases, leaving 12 bases not matched to a gene. The CDR3 has 17 residues. Germline CDR1 and CDR2: SGHRS and YFSETQ. The rearrangement links TRBV5-1 to TRBJ2-3, with TRBD2 identical over 8 bases. This TCR derives from an adult who received the AZD1222 COVID-19 vaccine. The sequencing here drew on peripheral blood, taken 28 days after the second AZD1222 dose. Here the CDR3 DNA reads TGCGCCAGCAGCTTCCCAGCGGGGGACCCATTCCCAGATACGCAGTATTTT. Translating it yields CASSFPAGDPFPDTQYF.